This TCR beta chain is drawn from a study of cytomegalovirus exposure and HLA in healthy donors (dated by TCRdb to about 2017). With regard to the full study: According to an earlier analysis of around 600 of the donors, about 180 million T cells yielded over 100 million unique TCR beta sequences and approximately 300 Gb of sequence data. An early release covering around 630 HLA-typed donors comprised approximately 300 gigabases of sequencing data and around 85 million unique TCR sequences. Of the roughly 430 genotyped donors, around 81% fell in the genetic ancestry cluster associated with self-reported Caucasian donors. The study was designed to test whether signatures of past pathogen exposure could be identified by cataloging public T cell receptors. The T cell repertoires of 550 to 850 subjects were profiled by immunosequencing and related to cytomegalovirus serostatus. In addition to the first cohort of 666 subjects, a separate validation cohort of 120 different subjects was used. The study combined high-throughput TCR immunosequencing, statistical association of individual TCRs with disease status, and machine learning to predict cytomegalovirus infection status. To study patterns of TCR occurrence, a later analysis re-analyzed previously published TCR beta repertoires from around 700 donors and added high-resolution HLA genotyping. The later analysis used no new phenotypic data to find candidate immune exposures, relying instead on TCR beta sequences and their occurrence across donors. In an earlier analysis of 587 of the donors, high-throughput TCR beta sequencing was used to judge whether each TCR beta V gene segment behaved as functional or pseudogenic. Donor age, sex, ethnicity and CMV serostatus were collected together with the repertoire data. A later genetic analysis took genome-wide SNP genotypes for about 55% of the roughly 670 donors and used that subset as a discovery cohort. All discovery cohort repertoires had been generated on a single sequencing platform. HLA typing covered class I and class II loci at four-digit resolution. Typing coverage differed by locus: A, B, C, DRB1 and DQB1 were typed in about 620-640 donors, DQA1 in about 500, DPA1 in around 610, and DPB1 in 400 to 480. A handful of DR-DQ haplotypes were handled as single units for association and clustering because linkage in the cohort was strong. On average, around 240,000 unique TCR beta nucleotide sequences were sequenced per donor among several hundred genotyped donors of the cohort, with roughly 18% of those sequences being non-productive.

As for this clone: Its antigen target is currently unknown. Per-base quality was not reported, and no clone a single base away is much larger than it.

In total, around 600 healthy bone marrow donors made up the cohort. At the time of sampling, all cohort members were nominally healthy, though unrecorded immune exposures were likely present. The donor tested CMV seronegative, placing the donor among the 350 to 400 seronegative members of the cohort. A peripheral blood sample was provided by each donor, and peripheral blood mononuclear cells were used for TCR beta sequencing. The Qiagen DNeasy Blood Extraction Kit was used to extract genomic DNA from the blood cell samples. Broader findings and caveats from the paper: According to the authors, the approach could potentially be generalized to other disease states and immunological phenotypes. The classifier was reported to diagnose cytomegalovirus status with high specificity and sensitivity in both the original cohort and the validation cohort. Broadly in line with IMGT annotations, most TCR beta V segments showed up in productive rearrangements about 90% or about 30% of the time in an earlier analysis of 450 to 600 of the donors. An association between a missense DCLRE1C variant and V-gene and J-gene trimming of TCR beta chains was found in a later genetic analysis and replicated in an independent cohort. A later analysis found that TCR association rates varied across HLA loci, with DRB1 alleles showing the most associated TCRs and HLA-C alleles the fewest. The earlier analysis of fewer than 750 of the donors excluded fewer than 20 rarely observed V segments, including chromosome 9 orphons, because counts were too low. Roughly uniform sequencing depth across donors was assumed in presence/absence analyses, although this assumption may not hold. In a later analysis, several top co-occurrence clusters were reported to appear linked to parvovirus B19, influenza, CMV and Epstein-Barr virus. In the study, 150 to 200 TCR beta chains were listed as associated with cytomegalovirus. CMV serostatus was the only immune exposure information available for the cohort. Assigning TCR associations to individual alleles was difficult when HLA alleles, especially DR and DQ, strongly co-occurred. At a false discovery rate of 0.05, a later analysis linked around 15,000 TCR beta sequences to specific HLA alleles. In a later analysis, most CMV-associated TCR beta chains were found to appear HLA-restricted, with HLA associations seemingly driven largely by CMV exposure. A later analysis found that HLA-associated TCR beta chains were more clonally expanded and had lower generation probabilities than equally common non-associated chains. Most TCR sequences were observed very rarely across donors, whereas some public TCRs were present in many individuals. Because the 87-base-pair reads could not distinguish some IMGT-functional V segments, including TRBV6-2 and TRBV6-3, those segments were excluded. According to a later genetic analysis, donors in an Asian-associated ancestry cluster had fewer N-insertions in productive TCRs than the approximately 630-donor mean. The cohort was sequenced for TCR beta chains only, and without alpha or paired-chain data the features that could be detected were limited. In vitro tests confirmed that three of the cytomegalovirus-associated TCR beta chains recognize cytomegalovirus antigens. Linkage disequilibrium might explain the correlated functional status among segregating V segments, but an unknown experimental factor could not be excluded. A further reported finding was that TCR beta sequences accurately predicted the HLA-A and HLA-B alleles for most subjects in the first cohort. Because some donors lacked HLA typing at each locus, the association tests relied only on the typed subset. A group of highly shared sequence variants was considered likely to be a technical artifact of the sequencing pipeline.

Cut back by 0 bases and 4 bases, the V and J ends lie 10 bases apart. Taken from cysteine to phenylalanine, the CDR3 has 15 residues. Only the CDR3 portion is preserved as DNA: 45 bases, with reading frame beginning at the first base. CDR1 and CDR2 are read off the germline V gene as MNHEY and SVGAGI. The library was made by the immunoSEQ multiplex PCR assay. For the multiplex PCR, a mixture combining 60 forward primers for TCR Vbeta segments and 13 reverse primers for TCR Jbeta segments was used. The CDR3 region of rearranged TCR beta genes was amplified from genomic DNA with a multiplex PCR assay. The Illumina HiSeq System was used to sequence the amplified TCR beta libraries as 87-base-pair reads. On the study's bioinformatics: A later analysis tallied some 79 million unique TCR beta chains across the 666 repertoires, and some 10 million of those chains were shared by two or more donors. Raw reads were error-corrected and collapsed into unique sequences with a nearest-neighbor algorithm that merged closely related sequences to remove PCR and sequencing errors. Alignment of CDR3 sequences to IMGT reference sequences was used to assign V, D and J gene segments. Each retained sequence needed at least a six-nucleotide match to both a V gene segment and a J gene segment. Rearrangements were classified as productive when the CDR3 lacked stop codons and remained in frame with V and J, and all other rearrangements were classified as non-productive. Following IMGT convention, CDR3 was defined as the stretch from the second conserved V-encoded cysteine to the conserved J-encoded phenylalanine. The earlier analysis of some 540 of the donors excluded any sequence lacking an unambiguous match to a single V gene segment. An earlier analysis of fewer than 750 of the donors classified V segments as functional when productive rearrangements were above 56.7% and as segregating when the standard deviation between donors was above 5%. A statistical classification framework was developed to diagnose cytomegalovirus status using the catalog of TCR beta chain sequences. A later analysis assigned V and J genes by comparing TCR nucleotide sequences with IMGT/GENE-DB human TR gene sequences. Using the TCRdist pipeline, a later analysis assigned CDR3 sequences along with most-parsimonious VDJ recombination scenarios. In a later analysis, every TCR beta chain was defined by the combination of its CDR3 amino acid sequence and its V-gene family, and reads without a unique V-gene family were dropped. A later analysis removed 450 to 600 highly shared, low-generation-probability nucleotide sequences to deal with suspected cross-contamination and a sequencing artifact. In a later analysis, a clonal expansion index was calculated for each public chain from normalized within-repertoire ranks of inferred template counts. In a later analysis, generation probabilities were computed with a VDJ recombination model fitted to out-of-frame rearrangements, and the resulting probabilities were checked against IGoR. Hypergeometric tests were used in a later analysis to score TCR-TCR, TCR-HLA and TCR-CMV co-occurrence, with a repertoire-size bias correction applied to the TCR pairs. False discovery rates were estimated in a later analysis by permuting HLA or CMV assignments 20 times. In a later analysis, co-occurring TCRs were grouped using DBSCAN, and TCRdist sequence similarity was added for clustering within HLA-allele-positive subsets. Co-occurrence clustering excluded repertoires with fewer than 30,000 or more than 120,000 public chains, plus five with anomalous nucleotide sharing. TCRdb mirrors the immuneACCESS table, restricted to in-frame sequences. Some clones are absent from its copies; in checked studies, under half trace to an unresolved V gene, and the reason for the others is unknown. D and trimming were read from the DNA, whereas the V and J calls and clone size are those reported in that table. The sample table contains approximately 140,000 clones; only one count was recorded for approximately 79% of them. The ten biggest clones cover about 1% of the sample.

In this chain, TRBV6-5 is recombined with TRBJ1-3, with the D segment identity uncertain. The clonotype was recovered from a man younger than 30 in good health and CMV-seronegative. Sample: PBMCs. The CDR3 region has the sequence CASSYSSGTGNTIYF. The DNA is TGTGCCAGCAGTTACTCTTCGGGTACGGGAAACACCATATATTTT.